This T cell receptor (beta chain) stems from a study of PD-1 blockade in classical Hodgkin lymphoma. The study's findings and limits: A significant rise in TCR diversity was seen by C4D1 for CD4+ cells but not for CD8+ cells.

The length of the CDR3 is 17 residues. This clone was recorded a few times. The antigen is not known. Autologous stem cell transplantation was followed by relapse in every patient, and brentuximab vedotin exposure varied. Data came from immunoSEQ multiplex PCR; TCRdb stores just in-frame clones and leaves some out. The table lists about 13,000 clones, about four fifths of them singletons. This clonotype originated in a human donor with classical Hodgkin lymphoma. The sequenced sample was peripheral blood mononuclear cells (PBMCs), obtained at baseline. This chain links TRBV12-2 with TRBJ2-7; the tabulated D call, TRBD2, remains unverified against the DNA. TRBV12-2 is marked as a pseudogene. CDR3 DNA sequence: TGTGCAAGTCGCTTAGAGGCTAGCGGGGGGGAAACCTACGAGCAGTACTTC. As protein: CASRLEASGGETYEQYF.